This TCR beta chain was documented in a study of blood T cell repertoires in COVID-19. Clones were sequenced by immunoSEQ multiplex PCR, and TCRdb holds only the in-frame ones, with some missing. The sample consists of fewer than 300,000 clones, 80% to 95% of them appearing once. V was cut by 0 bases and J by 9 bases, with 10 bases left in between. This CDR3 region has 13 residues. Germline lookup yields CDR1 SGDLS and CDR2 YYNGEE. The sample consisted of peripheral blood. This TCR came from a young woman with COVID-19, enrolled during active disease. This sequence joins TRBV9 and TRBJ2-1, with D tentatively TRBD1 (5 bases). For the CDR3, the DNA is TGTGCCAGCAGCGTAGTCGGGCAGGGTGAGCAGTTCTTC. This sequence encodes CASSVVGQGEQFF.